The 2 T cell receptor beta chains presented below share a single source sample, sequenced in a study of T cell responses to AZD1222 COVID-19 vaccine (dated by TCRdb to the early 2020s). This sample's time point label indicates: baseline before first vaccination. Library preparation employed the immunoSEQ multiplex PCR assay. TCRdb provides this immuneACCESS table in a form limited to in-frame rearrangements. Some clones are lacking; in checked studies, under half of them reflect an unresolved V gene, and why the rest are absent is not known. The sample table records some 90,000 clones; around nine tenths of these occur just once. The top ten clones comprise about an eighth of the sample. The sequencing here drew on peripheral blood, taken on day 0 of AZD1222 vaccination. Source of these receptors: an adult in good health.

J is TRBJ2-7 and V is TRBV11-3, with TRBD1 matching over 11 bases. CDR1 and CDR2 from the germline V gene are SGHNT and YENEEA. With 5 bases clipped from V and 3 bases from J, the junction kept 6 bases outside the gene matches. This CDR3 is 15 amino acids long. DNA for the CDR3: TGTGCCAGCAGCCCGACCGGGACAGGGGGCTACGAGCAGTACTTC. It specifies CASSPTGTGGYEQYF.

The J gene is TRBJ2-7, the V gene TRBV11-2; D is unclear. V was cut by 5 bases and J by 0 bases, with 8 bases left in between. The CDR3 has 13 residues. Germline V gene lookup returns CDR1 SGHAT and CDR2 FQNNGV. CDR3 sequence reads: CASSLSSSYEQYF. Written as DNA, the CDR3 is TGTGCCAGCAGCCTATCGAGCTCCTACGAGCAGTACTTC. The whole variable domain, remainder taken from reference TRBV11-2 and TRBJ2-7, is EAGVAQSPRYKIIEKRQSVAFWCNPISGHATLYWYQQILGQGPKLLIQFQNNGVVDDSQLPKDRFSAERLKGVDSTLKIQPAKLEDSAVYLCASSLSSSYEQYFGPGTRLTVT.